The 31 T cell receptor beta chains reported below all come from one sample, sequenced in a study of PD-1 blockade in classical Hodgkin lymphoma. Time point: cycle 4 day 1 (C4D1), after about 6 weeks of nivolumab. Patients all relapsed after autologous stem cell transplantation, and there was variation in brentuximab vedotin exposure. The repertoire was sequenced with immunoSEQ multiplex PCR; TCRdb's copy has only in-frame clones and lacks some. The sample includes roughly 50,000 clones, roughly 86% of them seen just once. This sample comprised peripheral blood mononuclear cells (PBMCs), obtained before the fourth cycle of nivolumab. The receptors shown here come from a human donor with classical Hodgkin lymphoma.

The chain uses TRBV19 and TRBJ1-2; D is perhaps TRBD1 (5 bases). Germline CDR1 reads LNHDA; CDR2 reads SQIVND (reference sequence). V lost 6 bases to trimming and J lost 3 bases, with 8 bases between them. The CDR3 has 12 residues. CDR3: CASSQGDYGYTF. In DNA, the CDR3 is TGTGCCAGTAGCCAGGGTGACTATGGCTACACCTTC.

J is TRBJ2-2 and V is TRBV14; TRBD1 is a possible D gene (5 bases). With 0 bases removed from V and 6 bases from J, the gap between germline ends came to 8 bases. The CDR3 is made up of 14 amino acids. Germline V gives CDR1 SGHDN, CDR2 FVKESK. CDR3 residues: CASSQEGASGELFF. The CDR3, as DNA: TGTGCCAGCAGCCAAGAAGGGGCTTCCGGGGAGCTGTTTTTT.

The rearrangement joins TRBV7-2 to TRBJ2-3; D may be TRBD2 (5 bases). Trimming pared 1 base from V and 2 bases from J, leaving 13 bases between. The CDR3 has 16 amino acids. Germline V CDR1 and CDR2: SGHTA, FQGNSA. This CDR3 reads CASSLGGPWVTDTQYF. The CDR3 DNA reads as TGTGCCAGCAGCTTAGGCGGGCCGTGGGTCACAGATACGCAGTATTTT.

This clone was counted once. The chain is built from TRBV11-3 and TRBJ1-5; D possibly corresponds to TRBD1 (5 bases). V was cut by 4 bases and J by 6 bases, with 13 bases left in between. This CDR3 is 14 amino acids long. Germline CDR1 is SGHNT and CDR2 is YENEEA. CDR3 residues: CASSSRIGGQPQHF. CDR3 in DNA: TGTGCCAGCAGCTCCAGGATCGGGGGTCAGCCCCAGCATTTT. Together with reference TRBV11-3 and TRBJ1-5, the CDR3 gives the full variable domain: EAGVVQSPRYKIIEKKQPVAFWCNPISGHNTLYWYLQNLGQGPELLIRYENEEAVDDSQLPKDRFSAERLKGVDSTLKIQPAELGDSAVYLCASSSRIGGQPQHFGDGTRLSIL.

This chain connects TRBV29-1 to TRBJ2-3; no clear D gene. V lost 6 bases and J 2 bases, leaving 12 bases between the germline ends. Germline CDR1 SQVTM, CDR2 ANQGSEA. The CDR3 is made up of 13 amino acids. CDR3 DNA: TGCAGCGTCCCCCCCTCCTCCACAGATACGCAGTATTTT. Translation: CSVPPSSTDTQYF.

V and J are TRBV27 and TRBJ2-1, with D possibly being TRBD2 (6 bases). Trimming took 3 bases from V and 4 from J, leaving 10 bases between them. The germline CDR1 and CDR2 sequences are MNHEY and SMNVEV (reference sequence). CDR3 length: 14 residues. The CDR3 nucleotides read TGTGCCAGCAGTTTGGGCGGGAATTACAATGAGCAGTTCTTC. Residues: CASSLGGNYNEQFF.

This chain joins TRBV28 and TRBJ2-7; D is unresolved. The CDR3 extends over 14 amino acids. In germline, CDR1 is MDHEN, CDR2 SYDVKM. Trimming took 8 bases from V and 3 from J, leaving 17 bases between them. The CDR3 DNA reads as TGTGCCAGCTCCCCTAGGGCGACGAACTACGAGCAGTACTTC. Its protein product is CASSPRATNYEQYF.

The chain combines TRBV27 with TRBJ2-1; 10 nucleotides agree with TRBD1. This CDR3 is 15 amino acids long. V dropped 6 bases and J dropped 9; count of bases not matched to a gene: 11. CDR1 MNHEY and CDR2 SMNVEV come from the germline V gene (reference sequence). The CDR3 DNA is TGTGCCAGCAGATCCCTCGGGACAGGGGAAGGTGAGCAGTTCTTC. Its protein product is CASRSLGTGEGEQFF.

The V gene is TRBV7-8, the J gene TRBJ1-2; possibly TRBD1 for D (5 bases). Trimming cost V 1 base and J 8 bases, with 11 bases left between them. The CDR3 runs to 13 residues. Germline V gene lookup returns CDR1 SGHVS and CDR2 FQNEAQ. CDR3 in amino acids: CASSLGGVEGYTF. CDR3 nucleotides: TGTGCCAGCAGCTTAGGAGGGGTAGAAGGCTACACCTTC.

J is TRBJ1-2 and V is TRBV5-1, with D perhaps TRBD1 (5 bases). Germline V gene sequence: CDR1 SGHRS, CDR2 YFSETQ. This CDR3 has 13 residues. Trimming took off 4 bases at V and 8 bases at J, with 15 bases between the two ends. The CDR3 sequence: CASSAGRRLGYTF. In DNA, the CDR3 is TGCGCCAGCAGCGCGGGACGGCGCCTAGGCTACACCTTC.

The DNA of the CDR3 is TGTGCCATCAGTGAGAACGAACTAGCGGGAGTTCCCAATGAGCAGTTCTTC. This encodes CAISENELAGVPNEQFF. V gene TRBV10-3 combines with J gene TRBJ2-1; 11 bases are shared with TRBD2. Germline V gene data show CDR1 as ENHRY and CDR2 as SYGVKD. V dropped 2 bases and J dropped 6; count of bases not matched to a gene: 9. The CDR3 covers 17 residues.

This chain uses TRBV4-1 with TRBJ2-7; D gene uncertain. The CDR3 sequence is 12 residues long. Germline V gives CDR1 MGHRA, CDR2 YSYEKL. Trimming took off 4 bases at V and 6 bases at J, with 10 bases between the two ends. The CDR3 reads CASSRATGEQYF. In DNA, the CDR3 is TGCGCCAGCAGCCGGGCGACGGGCGAGCAGTACTTC.

This chain connects TRBV10-3 to TRBJ2-3, with a tentative D call TRBD2 (6 bases). This CDR3 comprises 13 residues. Trimming took 7 bases from V and 5 from J, leaving 13 bases between them. Germline V gives CDR1 ENHRY, CDR2 SYGVKD. The CDR3 sequence: CAIKLASVDTQYF. The DNA for the CDR3 is TGTGCCATCAAGCTGGCTAGCGTAGATACGCAGTATTTT.

The chain recombines TRBV5-1 with TRBJ2-7, with TRBD2 matching over 11 bases. Germline V gene sequence: CDR1 SGHRS, CDR2 YFSETQ. J lost 0 bases, V lost 4 bases, and 3 bases had no gene match. The CDR3 is 15 amino acids. The CDR3 DNA is TGCGCCAGCAGCCGACTAGCGGGGAACTCCTACGAGCAGTACTTC. Its translation is CASSRLAGNSYEQYF.

The CDR3 coding sequence is TGTGCCAGCAGTGAAGTTCCTCTAGCGGGGGACGGGGATACGCAGTATTTT. It specifies CASSEVPLAGDGDTQYF. The chain has TRBV2 and TRBJ2-3, with 10 bases matching TRBD2. Germline V CDR1 and CDR2: SNHLY, FYNNEI. The CDR3 runs to 17 residues. Trimming at V came to 1 base and at J to 6 bases, leaving 10 bases not matched to a gene.

This chain uses TRBV28 with TRBJ1-2; D gene ambiguous. CDR1 MDHEN and CDR2 SYDVKM come from the germline V gene. The CDR3 sequence is 14 residues long. Trimming took 2 bases from V and 7 from J, leaving 14 bases between them. CDR3 region: CASSLEAAGSGYTF. CDR3 sequence (DNA): TGTGCCAGCAGTTTAGAGGCGGCCGGGAGTGGCTACACCTTC.

In DNA, the CDR3 is TGTGCCAGCAGCTCTGGGCCGGGGGAGCAGTTCTTC. Residues: CASSSGPGEQFF. The chain joins TRBV7-3 to TRBJ2-1, with D perhaps matching TRBD2 (5 bases). The CDR3 spans 12 residues. The V gene's germline CDR1 is SGHTA and CDR2 FQGTGA. V was trimmed by 4 bases and J by 10 bases, leaving 11 bases between them.

The genes are TRBV6-5 and TRBJ2-1, with 15 bases matching TRBD2. The CDR3 runs 15 residues. Germline V gene sequence: CDR1 MNHEY, CDR2 SVGAGI. The V and J ends lost 5 bases and 8 bases, in that order; junction bases with no gene match: 4. For the CDR3, the DNA is TGTGCCAGCAGTAGGACTAGCGGGGGGGCACATGAGCAGTTCTTC. It specifies CASSRTSGGAHEQFF.

CDR3 DNA sequence: TGTGCCAGCAGTACCGATGGCTACGAGCAGTACTTC. Its translation is CASSTDGYEQYF. The chain employs TRBV11-2 and TRBJ2-7; unclear D gene. V was clipped by 6 bases and J by 3 bases, with 9 bases between them. CDR3 length: 12 amino acids. CDR1 and CDR2 from the germline V gene are SGHAT and FQNNGV. The entire variable domain, with the rest obtained from reference TRBV11-2 and TRBJ2-7, is as follows: EAGVAQSPRYKIIEKRQSVAFWCNPISGHATLYWYQQILGQGPKLLIQFQNNGVVDDSQLPKDRFSAERLKGVDSTLKIQPAKLEDSAVYLCASSTDGYEQYFGPGTRLTVT.

The gene calls are TRBV27 and TRBJ2-3, with TRBD2 identical over 9 bases. The junction had 4 bases not matched to a gene; V was cut back by 5 bases and J by 4 bases. The CDR3 consists of 14 residues. CDR1 MNHEY and CDR2 SMNVEV come from the germline V gene (reference sequence). The CDR3 bases are TGTGCCAGCAGTGAAGTAGCGGGGGCAGATACGCAGTATTTT. Its protein is CASSEVAGADTQYF.

This chain uses TRBV9 with TRBJ2-2, with 9 bases that match TRBD1. Germline V gives CDR1 SGDLS, CDR2 YYNGEE. V gave up 0 bases and J gave up 4 bases; unmatched junction bases: 10. The CDR3 sequence is 18 residues long. The chain's CDR3 is CASSVGTGVGIGTGELFF. DNA for the CDR3: TGTGCCAGCAGCGTAGGGACAGGGGTCGGGATCGGCACCGGGGAGCTGTTTTTT.

This chain connects TRBV27 to TRBJ2-1; D gene unclear. This CDR3 is 13 amino acids long. V was clipped by 3 bases and J by 4 bases, with 7 bases between them. CDR1 MNHEY and CDR2 SMNVEV come from the germline V gene (reference sequence). Here the CDR3 reads CASSLDWYNEQFF. The CDR3 DNA is TGTGCCAGCAGTTTGGATTGGTACAATGAGCAGTTCTTC.

The chain recombines TRBV7-3 with TRBJ2-5; no definite D call. This CDR3 contains 13 residues. CDR1 and CDR2 (germline): SGHTA, FQGTGA. The V end lost 3 bases, the J end lost 1 base, and 6 bases lay between the germline ends. Here the CDR3 DNA reads TGTGCCAGCAGCTTTGGCTCCCAAGAGACCCAGTACTTC. Residues: CASSFGSQETQYF.

The rearrangement joins TRBV5-1 to TRBJ2-7; 7 bases fit TRBD1. Trimming removed 1 base from V and 5 bases from J; junction bases left unmatched: 6. Germline values: CDR1 SGHRS, CDR2 YFSETQ. CDR3 length: 14 amino acids. In nucleotides, the CDR3 is TGCGCCAGCAGCTTGAACAGGGGCAGCAACGAGCAGTACTTC. Translating it yields CASSLNRGSNEQYF.

The chain has TRBV18 and TRBJ2-1; 8 nucleotides align to TRBD2. There are 15 residues in the CDR3. Germline-derived CDR1 and CDR2 are KGHSH and LQKENI. V lost 0 bases and J lost 4; bases outside the gene matches: 2. The CDR3, as DNA: TGTGCCAGCTCACCACCGGCTAGCGGGTACAATGAGCAGTTCTTC. It yields the protein CASSPPASGYNEQFF.

This rearrangement joins TRBV15 to TRBJ2-3; D may be TRBD1 (6 bases). The ends were cut back, 0 bases at V and 4 bases at J, with 17 bases in the middle. Germline V gene sequence: CDR1 LNHNV, CDR2 YYDKDF (reference sequence). The CDR3 is 17 residues long. CDR3 region: CATSRDKGVGWPDTQYF. The CDR3 region has the DNA TGTGCCACCAGCAGAGATAAGGGGGTAGGATGGCCAGATACGCAGTATTTT.

This clone has just one count. The V gene is TRBV27, the J gene TRBJ2-2; no clear D gene. This CDR3 is 12 amino acids long. Germline values: CDR1 MNHEY, CDR2 SMNVEV (reference sequence). The V end was cut by 5 bases, the J end by 5 bases, with 6 bases between. The CDR3 protein is CASSGRTGELFF. Here the CDR3 DNA reads TGTGCCAGCAGTGGTCGGACCGGGGAGCTGTTTTTT.

This rearrangement joins TRBV5-8 to TRBJ2-1, with TRBD2 identical over 11 bases. V shed 6 bases, J shed 7 bases, and the junction held 15 bases outside the gene matches. The CDR3 spans 17 residues. The germline CDR1 and CDR2 sequences are SGHTS and YDEGEE. CDR3 DNA: TGTGCCAGCACCCCCTCGAAACTAGCGGGAGTAAGTAATGAGCAGTTCTTC. It specifies CASTPSKLAGVSNEQFF.

The J gene is TRBJ2-3, the V gene TRBV9; possibly TRBD2 for D (7 bases). From germline, CDR1 is SGDLS and CDR2 YYNGEE. There are 14 residues in the CDR3. Trimming stripped 3 bases from V and 2 bases from J, with 10 bases between. In DNA, the CDR3 is TGTGCCAGCAGCGCGCGGGGGCTCACAGATACGCAGTATTTT. Translation gives CASSARGLTDTQYF.

The V gene is TRBV9, the J gene TRBJ2-3; D unresolved. CDR3 size: 15 residues. Germline V CDR1 and CDR2: SGDLS, YYNGEE. Trimming shortened V by 4 bases and J by 0 bases, and 12 bases separated the two germline ends. CDR3 amino acids: CASSRMKSSTDTQYF. For the CDR3, the DNA is TGTGCCAGCAGCCGGATGAAGTCAAGCACAGATACGCAGTATTTT. The full variable domain, rest sourced from reference TRBV9 and TRBJ2-3, is DSGVTQTPKHLITATGQRVTLRCSPRSGDLSVYWYQQSLDQGLQFLIQYYNGEERAKGNILERFSAQQFPDLHSELNLSSLELGDSALYFCASSRMKSSTDTQYFGPGTRLTVL.

This chain joins TRBV5-6 and TRBJ2-7; D is ambiguous. The ends were cut back, 0 bases at V and 0 bases at J, with 10 bases in the middle. Per the germline V gene, CDR1 is SGHDT and CDR2 is YYEEEE. This CDR3 region has 15 residues. The CDR3 spells CASSLGLRHSYEQYF. The CDR3 DNA is TGTGCCAGCAGCTTGGGCCTCAGGCACTCCTACGAGCAGTACTTC.